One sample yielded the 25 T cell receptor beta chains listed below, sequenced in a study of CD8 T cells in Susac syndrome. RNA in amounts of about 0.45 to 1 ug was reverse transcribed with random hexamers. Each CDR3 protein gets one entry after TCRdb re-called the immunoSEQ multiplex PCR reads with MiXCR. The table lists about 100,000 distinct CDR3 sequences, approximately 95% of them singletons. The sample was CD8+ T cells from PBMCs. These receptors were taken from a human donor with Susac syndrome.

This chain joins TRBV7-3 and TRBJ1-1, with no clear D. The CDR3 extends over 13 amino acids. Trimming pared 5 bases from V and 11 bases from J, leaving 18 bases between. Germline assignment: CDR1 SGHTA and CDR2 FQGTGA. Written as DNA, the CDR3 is TGTGCCAGCAGCCTAAATCCCGCCGGACCTGCTTTCTTT. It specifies CASSLNPAGPAFF. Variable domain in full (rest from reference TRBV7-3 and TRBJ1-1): GAGVSQTPSNKVTEKGKYVELRCDPISGHTALYWYRQSLGQGPEFLIYFQGTGAADDSGLPNDRFFAVRPEGSVSTLKIQRTERGDSAVYLCASSLNPAGPAFFGQGTRLTVV.

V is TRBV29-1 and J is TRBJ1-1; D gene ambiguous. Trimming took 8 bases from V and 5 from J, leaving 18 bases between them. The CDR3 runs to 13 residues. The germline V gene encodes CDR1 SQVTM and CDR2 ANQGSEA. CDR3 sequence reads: CSTQVEVRTEAFF. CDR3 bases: TGCAGCACCCAAGTGGAGGTGAGAACTGAAGCTTTCTTT.

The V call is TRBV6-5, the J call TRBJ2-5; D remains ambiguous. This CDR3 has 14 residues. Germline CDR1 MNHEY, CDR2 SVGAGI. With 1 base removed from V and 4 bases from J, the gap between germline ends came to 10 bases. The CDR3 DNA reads TGTGCCAGCAGTTACTGGGCTAGGCGAGAGACCCAGTACTTC. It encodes CASSYWARRETQYF.

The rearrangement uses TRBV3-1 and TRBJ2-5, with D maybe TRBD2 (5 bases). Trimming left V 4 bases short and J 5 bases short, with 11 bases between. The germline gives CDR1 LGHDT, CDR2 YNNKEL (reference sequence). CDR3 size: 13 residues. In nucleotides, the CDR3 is TGTGCCAGCAGCCCCGGCGGGTTCGAGACCCAGTACTTC. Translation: CASSPGGFETQYF.

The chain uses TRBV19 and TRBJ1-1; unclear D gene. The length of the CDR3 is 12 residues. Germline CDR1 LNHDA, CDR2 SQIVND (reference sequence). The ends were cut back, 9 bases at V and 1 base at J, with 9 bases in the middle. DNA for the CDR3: TGTGCCAGCTGTCGGGGGAACACTGAAGCTTTCTTT. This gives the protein CASCRGNTEAFF.

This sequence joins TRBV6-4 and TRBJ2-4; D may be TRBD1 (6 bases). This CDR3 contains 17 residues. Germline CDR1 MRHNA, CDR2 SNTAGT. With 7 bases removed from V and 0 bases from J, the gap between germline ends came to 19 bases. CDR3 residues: CASTGTPGPVAKNIQYF. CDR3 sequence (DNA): TGTGCCAGCACCGGGACACCCGGGCCGGTAGCCAAAAACATTCAGTACTTC.

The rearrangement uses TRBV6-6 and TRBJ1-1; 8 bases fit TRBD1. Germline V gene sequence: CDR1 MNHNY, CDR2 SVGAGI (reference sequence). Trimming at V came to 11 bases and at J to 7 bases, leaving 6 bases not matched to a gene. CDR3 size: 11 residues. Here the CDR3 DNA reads TGTGCCGAGAGAGGGACAGGTGAAGCTTTCTTT. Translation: CAERGTGEAFF.

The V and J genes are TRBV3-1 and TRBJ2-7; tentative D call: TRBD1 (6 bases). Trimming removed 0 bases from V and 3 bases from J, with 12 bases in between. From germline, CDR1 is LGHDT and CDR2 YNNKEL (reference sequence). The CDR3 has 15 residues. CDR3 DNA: TGTGCCAGCAGCCAAGATCCAGGGGTCTACTACGAGCAGTACTTC. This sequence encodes CASSQDPGVYYEQYF.

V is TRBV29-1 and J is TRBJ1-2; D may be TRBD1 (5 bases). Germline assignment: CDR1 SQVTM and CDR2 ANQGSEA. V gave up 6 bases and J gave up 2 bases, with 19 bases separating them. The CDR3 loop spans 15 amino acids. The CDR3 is CSVGDSRTLNYGYTF. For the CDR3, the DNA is TGCAGCGTGGGAGACAGCAGAACGTTAAACTATGGCTACACCTTC.

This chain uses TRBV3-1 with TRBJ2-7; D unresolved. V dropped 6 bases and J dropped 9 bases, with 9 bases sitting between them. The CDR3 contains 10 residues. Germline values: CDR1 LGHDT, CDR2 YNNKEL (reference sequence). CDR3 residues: CASREIRQYF. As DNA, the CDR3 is TGTGCCAGCAGGGAGATAAGGCAGTACTTC.

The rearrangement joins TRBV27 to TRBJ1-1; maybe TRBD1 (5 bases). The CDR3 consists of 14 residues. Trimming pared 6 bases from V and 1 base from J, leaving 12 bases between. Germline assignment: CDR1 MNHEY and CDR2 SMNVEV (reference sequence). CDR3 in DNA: TGTGCCAGCAGCCAGGGACCGTGGAACACTGAAGCTTTCTTT. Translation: CASSQGPWNTEAFF.

The CDR3 DNA is TGTGCCAGCAGCCAAGGGGATAGAATCGAGCAAGAGACCCAGTACTTC. Translation gives CASSQGDRIEQETQYF. V usage is TRBV4-2 and J usage is TRBJ2-5; D is uncertain. Germline lookup yields CDR1 LGHNA and CDR2 YNFKEQ. Trimming pared 1 base from V and 2 bases from J, leaving 14 bases between. There are 16 residues in the CDR3.

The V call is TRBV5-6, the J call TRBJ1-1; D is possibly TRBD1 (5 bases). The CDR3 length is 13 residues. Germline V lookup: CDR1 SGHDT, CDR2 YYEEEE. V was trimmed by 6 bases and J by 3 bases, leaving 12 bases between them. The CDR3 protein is CASKPGSDTEAFF. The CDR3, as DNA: TGTGCCAGCAAGCCAGGGTCGGACACTGAAGCTTTCTTT.

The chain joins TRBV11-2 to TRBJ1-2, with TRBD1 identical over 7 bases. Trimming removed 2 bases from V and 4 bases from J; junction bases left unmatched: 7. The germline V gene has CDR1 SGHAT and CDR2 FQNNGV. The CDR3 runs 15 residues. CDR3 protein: CASSLFGPGGYGYTF. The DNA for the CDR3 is TGTGCCAGCAGCTTATTTGGTCCAGGGGGCTATGGCTACACCTTC. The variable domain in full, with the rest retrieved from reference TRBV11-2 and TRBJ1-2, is EAGVAQSPRYKIIEKRQSVAFWCNPISGHATLYWYQQILGQGPKLLIQFQNNGVVDDSQLPKDRFSAERLKGVDSTLKIQPAKLEDSAVYLCASSLFGPGGYGYTFGSGTRLTVV.

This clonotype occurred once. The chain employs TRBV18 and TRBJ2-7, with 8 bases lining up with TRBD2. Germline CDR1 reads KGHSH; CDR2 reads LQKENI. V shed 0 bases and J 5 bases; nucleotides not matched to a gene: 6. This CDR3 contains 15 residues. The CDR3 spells CASSPPRTSPHEQYF. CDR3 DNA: TGTGCCAGCTCACCACCCCGGACTAGCCCCCACGAGCAGTACTTC.

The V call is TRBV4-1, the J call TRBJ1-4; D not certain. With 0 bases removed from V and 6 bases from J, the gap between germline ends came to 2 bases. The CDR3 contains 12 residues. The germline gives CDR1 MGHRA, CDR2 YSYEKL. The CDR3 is CASSQDDEKLFF. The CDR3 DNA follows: TGCGCCAGCAGCCAAGATGATGAAAAACTGTTTTTT.

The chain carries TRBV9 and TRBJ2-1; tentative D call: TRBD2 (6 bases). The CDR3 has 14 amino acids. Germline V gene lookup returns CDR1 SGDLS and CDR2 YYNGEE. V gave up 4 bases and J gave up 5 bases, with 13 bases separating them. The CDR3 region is CASSPGTRDNEQFF. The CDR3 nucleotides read TGTGCCAGCAGCCCTGGGACTCGCGACAATGAGCAGTTCTTC.

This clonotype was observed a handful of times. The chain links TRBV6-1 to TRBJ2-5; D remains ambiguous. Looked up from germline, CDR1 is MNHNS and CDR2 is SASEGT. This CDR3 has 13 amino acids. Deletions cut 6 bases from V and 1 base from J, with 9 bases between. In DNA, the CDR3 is TGTGCCAGCAGCCCAGACACCCAAGAGACCCAGTACTTC. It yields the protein CASSPDTQETQYF.

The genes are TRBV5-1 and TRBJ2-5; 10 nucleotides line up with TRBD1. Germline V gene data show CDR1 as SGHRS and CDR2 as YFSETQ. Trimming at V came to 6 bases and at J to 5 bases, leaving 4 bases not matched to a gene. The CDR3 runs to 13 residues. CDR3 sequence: CASTGTGVETQYF. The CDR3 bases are TGCGCCAGCACCGGGACAGGGGTCGAGACCCAGTACTTC.

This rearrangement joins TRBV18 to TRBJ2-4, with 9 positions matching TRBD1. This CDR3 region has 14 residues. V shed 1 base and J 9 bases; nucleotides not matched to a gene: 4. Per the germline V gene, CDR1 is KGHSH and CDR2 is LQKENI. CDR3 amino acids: CASSPRGQGGIQYF. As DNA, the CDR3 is TGTGCCAGCTCACCACGGGGACAGGGAGGCATTCAGTACTTC.

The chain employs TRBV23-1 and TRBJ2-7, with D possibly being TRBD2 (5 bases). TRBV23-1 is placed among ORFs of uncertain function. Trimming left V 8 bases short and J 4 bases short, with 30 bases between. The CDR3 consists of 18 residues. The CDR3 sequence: CASLREGMNREPLYEQYF. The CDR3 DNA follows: TGCGCCAGCCTTAGAGAGGGAATGAATAGGGAACCCTTATACGAGCAGTACTTC.

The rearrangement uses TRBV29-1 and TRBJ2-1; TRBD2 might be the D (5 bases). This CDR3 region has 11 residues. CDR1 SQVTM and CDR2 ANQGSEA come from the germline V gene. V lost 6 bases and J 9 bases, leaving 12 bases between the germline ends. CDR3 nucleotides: TGCAGCGTAACTAGGAGCGGTGAGCAGTTCTTC. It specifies CSVTRSGEQFF.

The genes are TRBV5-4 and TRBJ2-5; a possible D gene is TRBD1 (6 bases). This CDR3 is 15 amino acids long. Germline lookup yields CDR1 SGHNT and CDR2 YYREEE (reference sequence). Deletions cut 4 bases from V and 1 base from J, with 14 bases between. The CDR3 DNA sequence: TGTGCCAGCAGCCAACCGGACAGACCCCAAGAGACCCAGTACTTC. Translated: CASSQPDRPQETQYF.

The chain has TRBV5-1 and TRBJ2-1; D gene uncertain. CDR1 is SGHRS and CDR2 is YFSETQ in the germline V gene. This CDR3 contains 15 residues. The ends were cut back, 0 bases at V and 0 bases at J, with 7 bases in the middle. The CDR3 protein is CASSLELSSYNEQFF. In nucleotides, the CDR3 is TGCGCCAGCAGCTTGGAACTTAGCTCCTACAATGAGCAGTTCTTC.

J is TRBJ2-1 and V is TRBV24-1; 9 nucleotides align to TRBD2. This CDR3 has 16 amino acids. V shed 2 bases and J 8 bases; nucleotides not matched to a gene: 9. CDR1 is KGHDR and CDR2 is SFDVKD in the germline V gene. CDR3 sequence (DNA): TGTGCCACCAGTGATTCAGCGGGAGGCCCATTAGATGAGCAGTTCTTC. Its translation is CATSDSAGGPLDEQFF.